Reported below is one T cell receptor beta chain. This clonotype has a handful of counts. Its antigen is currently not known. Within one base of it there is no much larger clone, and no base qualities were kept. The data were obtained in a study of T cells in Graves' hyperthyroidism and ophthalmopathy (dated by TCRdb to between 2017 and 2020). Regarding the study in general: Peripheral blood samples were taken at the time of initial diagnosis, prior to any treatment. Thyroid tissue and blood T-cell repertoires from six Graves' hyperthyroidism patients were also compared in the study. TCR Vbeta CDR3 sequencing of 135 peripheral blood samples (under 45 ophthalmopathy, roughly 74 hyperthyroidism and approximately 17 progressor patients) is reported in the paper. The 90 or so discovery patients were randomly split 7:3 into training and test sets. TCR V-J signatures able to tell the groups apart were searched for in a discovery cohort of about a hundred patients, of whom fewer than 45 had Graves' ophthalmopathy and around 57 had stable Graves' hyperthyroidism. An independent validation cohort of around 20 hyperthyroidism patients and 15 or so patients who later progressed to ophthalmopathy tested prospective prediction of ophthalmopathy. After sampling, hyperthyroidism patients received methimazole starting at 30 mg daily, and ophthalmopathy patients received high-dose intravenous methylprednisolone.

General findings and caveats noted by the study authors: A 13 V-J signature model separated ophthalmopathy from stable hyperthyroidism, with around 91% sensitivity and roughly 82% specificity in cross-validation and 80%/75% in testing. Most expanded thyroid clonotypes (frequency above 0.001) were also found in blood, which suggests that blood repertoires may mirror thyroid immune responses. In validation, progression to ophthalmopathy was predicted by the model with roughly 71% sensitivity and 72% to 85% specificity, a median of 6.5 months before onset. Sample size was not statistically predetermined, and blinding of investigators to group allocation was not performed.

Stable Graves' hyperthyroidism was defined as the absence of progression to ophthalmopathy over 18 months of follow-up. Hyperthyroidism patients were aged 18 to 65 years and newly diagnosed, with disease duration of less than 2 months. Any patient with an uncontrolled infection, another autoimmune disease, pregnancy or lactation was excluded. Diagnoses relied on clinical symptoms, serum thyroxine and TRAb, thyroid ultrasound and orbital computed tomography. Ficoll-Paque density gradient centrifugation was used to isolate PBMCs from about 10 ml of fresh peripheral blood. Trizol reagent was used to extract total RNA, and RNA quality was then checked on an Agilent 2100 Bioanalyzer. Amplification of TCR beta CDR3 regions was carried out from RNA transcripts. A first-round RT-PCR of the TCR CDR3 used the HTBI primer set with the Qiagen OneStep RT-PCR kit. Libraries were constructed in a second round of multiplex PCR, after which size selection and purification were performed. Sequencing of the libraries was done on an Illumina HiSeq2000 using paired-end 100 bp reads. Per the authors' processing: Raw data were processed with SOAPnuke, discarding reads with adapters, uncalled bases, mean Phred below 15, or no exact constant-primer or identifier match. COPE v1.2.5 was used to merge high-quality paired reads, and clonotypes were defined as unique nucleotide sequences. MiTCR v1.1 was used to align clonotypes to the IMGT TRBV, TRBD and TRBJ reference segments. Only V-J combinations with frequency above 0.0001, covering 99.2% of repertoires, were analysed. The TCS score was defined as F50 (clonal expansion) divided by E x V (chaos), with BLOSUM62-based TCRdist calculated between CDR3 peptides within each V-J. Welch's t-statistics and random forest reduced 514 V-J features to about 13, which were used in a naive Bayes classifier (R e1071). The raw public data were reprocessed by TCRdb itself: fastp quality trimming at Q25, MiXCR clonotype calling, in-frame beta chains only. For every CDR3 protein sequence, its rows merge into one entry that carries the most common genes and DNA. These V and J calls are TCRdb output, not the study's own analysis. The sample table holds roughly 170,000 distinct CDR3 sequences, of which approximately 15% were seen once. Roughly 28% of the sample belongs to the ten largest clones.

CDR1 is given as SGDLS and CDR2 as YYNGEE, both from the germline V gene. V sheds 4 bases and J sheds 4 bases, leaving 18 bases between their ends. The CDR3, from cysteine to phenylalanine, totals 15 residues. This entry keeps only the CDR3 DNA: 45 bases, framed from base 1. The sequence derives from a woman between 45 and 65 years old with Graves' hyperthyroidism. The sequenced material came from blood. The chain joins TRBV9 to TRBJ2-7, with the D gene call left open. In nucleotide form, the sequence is TGTGCCAGCAGCCCCCAGAGTTGGTATGAGTACGAGCAGTACTTC. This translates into CASSPQSWYEYEQYF.